The 30 T cell receptor beta chains below all came from one sample that was sequenced in a study of cytomegalovirus exposure and HLA in healthy donors. Amplification used 60 Vbeta primers and 13 Jbeta primers. Produced via immunoSEQ multiplex PCR; TCRdb's table is partial and in-frame only. The sample includes roughly 93,000 clones, about 80% seen only once; the top ten take around 7%. The sample taken for sequencing was PBMCs. The receptor source for this set is a man aged 25 to 45 in good health and CMV-seronegative.

The chain joins TRBV6-6 to TRBJ1-5; D not resolved. There are 14 residues in the CDR3. Germline V gene data show CDR1 as MNHNY and CDR2 as SVGAGI (reference sequence). V lost 5 bases, J lost 6 bases, and 14 bases lay in between. The chain's CDR3 is CASSPGMTAQPQHF. DNA for the CDR3: TGTGCCAGCAGTCCCGGAATGACTGCTCAGCCCCAGCATTTT.

The chain carries TRBV25-1 and TRBJ1-5; 9 positions agree with TRBD1. From germline, CDR1 is MGHDK and CDR2 SYGVNS. Trimming at V came to 5 bases and at J to 3 bases, leaving 5 bases not matched to a gene. The length of the CDR3 is 15 residues. CDR3 nucleotide sequence: TGTGCCAGCAGTACTCGACAGGGGGACAATCAGCCCCAGCATTTT. This encodes CASSTRQGDNQPQHF.

The chain combines TRBV5-4 with TRBJ2-5, with TRBD1 as a possible D gene (6 bases). This CDR3 spans 13 amino acids. The V and J ends lost 7 bases and 5 bases respectively, with 15 bases between them. CDR1 and CDR2 (germline): SGHNT, YYREEE (reference sequence). In nucleotides, the CDR3 is TGTGCCAGCCTCATACAGGGTCGGGAGACCCAGTACTTC. Translating gives CASLIQGRETQYF.

The V call is TRBV9, the J call TRBJ2-5; 9 bases fit TRBD2. This CDR3 region has 16 residues. Per the germline V gene, CDR1 is SGDLS and CDR2 is YYNGEE. The V segment lost 0 bases and the J segment 1 base; nucleotides outside the gene matches: 4. The CDR3 region is CASSVAAGGLQETQYF. DNA for the CDR3: TGTGCCAGCAGCGTAGCAGCGGGGGGACTCCAAGAGACCCAGTACTTC.

CDR3 DNA sequence: TGTGCCAGCAGCGTAGCGGGTTCGGATACGCAGTATTTT. It specifies CASSVAGSDTQYF. The J gene is TRBJ2-3, the V gene TRBV9; D not certain. The CDR3 sequence is 13 residues long. Germline V gives CDR1 SGDLS, CDR2 YYNGEE. Trimming removed 0 bases from V and 6 bases from J, with 8 bases in between.

V usage is TRBV19 and J usage is TRBJ2-7; TRBD1 is a possible D gene (5 bases). This CDR3 is 12 amino acids long. Trimming pared 8 bases from V and 1 base from J, leaving 9 bases between. CDR1 is LNHDA, CDR2 SQIVND, per germline (reference sequence). The CDR3: CASRQGSYEQYF. DNA of the CDR3: TGTGCCAGTCGTCAGGGATCCTACGAGCAGTACTTC.

The chain links TRBV19 to TRBJ2-7; D call uncertain. Germline V gene sequence: CDR1 LNHDA, CDR2 SQIVND (reference sequence). V lost 5 bases and J lost 3, with 11 bases in between. This CDR3 comprises 13 residues. The CDR3 loop reads CASSPSTFYEQYF. The DNA of the CDR3 is TGTGCCAGTAGTCCGTCTACCTTCTACGAGCAGTACTTC.

In the case of this clone: Other DNA sequences in this sample translate to the same CDR3. The chain employs TRBV2 and TRBJ2-2; 7 bases fit TRBD2. CDR3 length: 14 amino acids. V was clipped by 6 bases and J by 6 bases; unmatched bases: 7. Germline V CDR1 and CDR2: SNHLY, FYNNEI. CDR3 DNA sequence: TGTGCCAGCAGACCGGGCCTAGCGGCCGGGGAGCTGTTTTTT. Translating gives CASRPGLAAGELFF. Full variable domain (remainder filled in from reference TRBV2 and TRBJ2-2): EPEVTQTPSHQVTQMGQEVILRCVPISNHLYFYWYRQILGQKVEFLVSFYNNEISEKSEIFDDQFSVERPDGSNFTLKIRSTKLEDSAMYFCASRPGLAAGELFFGEGSRLTVL.

The sample holds one count of this clone. The chain joins TRBV6-1 to TRBJ2-2; D is possibly TRBD2 (7 bases). The V end was cut by 1 base, the J end by 4 bases, with 13 bases between. The CDR3 runs to 16 residues. CDR1 is MNHNS and CDR2 is SASEGT in the germline V gene. CDR3 loop: CASSEGWGGATGELFF. The CDR3 bases are TGTGCCAGCAGTGAAGGGTGGGGGGGGGCCACCGGGGAGCTGTTTTTT.

The chain has TRBV2 and TRBJ1-1; unclear D gene. V dropped 6 bases and J dropped 4 bases, with 12 bases sitting between them. Germline assignment: CDR1 SNHLY and CDR2 FYNNEI. The CDR3 consists of 13 residues. The CDR3 protein is CASRMRVGTEAFF. The CDR3 coding sequence is TGTGCCAGCAGGATGCGGGTGGGCACTGAAGCTTTCTTT. The full variable domain, rest sourced from reference TRBV2 and TRBJ1-1, is EPEVTQTPSHQVTQMGQEVILRCVPISNHLYFYWYRQILGQKVEFLVSFYNNEISEKSEIFDDQFSVERPDGSNFTLKIRSTKLEDSAMYFCASRMRVGTEAFFGQGTRLTVV.

In DNA form, the CDR3 reads TGTGCCAGCAGCTCCAGACAGGGGTGGATCGCTGAAGCTTTCTTT. Residues: CASSSRQGWIAEAFF. V usage is TRBV7-9 and J usage is TRBJ1-1; 8 nucleotides match TRBD1. This CDR3 spans 15 amino acids. Germline CDR1 SEHNR, CDR2 FQNEAQ (reference sequence). Trimming removed 4 bases from V and 6 bases from J; junction bases left unmatched: 10. Together with reference TRBV7-9 and TRBJ1-1, the CDR3 gives the full variable domain: DTGVSQNPRHKITKRGQNVTFRCDPISEHNRLYWYRQTLGQGPEFLTYFQNEAQLEKSRLLSDRFSAERPKGSFSTLEIQRTEQGDSAMYLCASSSRQGWIAEAFFGQGTRLTVV.

The chain employs TRBV4-1 and TRBJ2-7; 12 positions agree with TRBD2. The germline CDR1 and CDR2 sequences are MGHRA and YSYEKL. The V segment lost 1 base and the J segment 0 bases; nucleotides outside the gene matches: 7. The CDR3 is made up of 18 amino acids. The CDR3 here is CASSQGPSGRGSSYEQYF. CDR3 DNA: TGCGCCAGCAGCCAAGGTCCTAGCGGGAGGGGGAGCTCCTACGAGCAGTACTTC.

As DNA, the CDR3 is TGTGCCATCAGTGAGAAGGGGACTGAAGCTTTCTTT. Translated: CAISEKGTEAFF. The rearrangement links TRBV10-3 to TRBJ1-1, with D perhaps matching TRBD1 (5 bases). V shed 2 bases and J shed 5 bases, with 6 bases lying between them. This CDR3 has 12 residues. Germline V gives CDR1 ENHRY, CDR2 SYGVKD.

This clone turned up a few times. The V gene is TRBV5-4, the J gene TRBJ2-2; the match to TRBD1 covers 7 bases. V lost 4 bases to trimming and J lost 4 bases; unmatched junction nucleotides: 4. This CDR3 comprises 14 residues. Germline loops: CDR1 SGHNT, CDR2 YYREEE (reference sequence). The CDR3 protein is CASSDRDRTGELFF. The CDR3, as DNA: TGTGCCAGCAGCGACAGGGATCGCACCGGGGAGCTGTTTTTT.

This chain links TRBV11-2 with TRBJ2-5; 7 bases match TRBD2. The DNA end favors TRBJ2-7, so the J call may be wrong. Germline CDR1 reads SGHAT; CDR2 reads FQNNGV. There are 15 residues in the CDR3. CDR3 amino acids: CASSLEGLVIYEQYF. The CDR3 DNA is TGTGCCAGCAGCTTAGAAGGACTAGTTATTTACGAGCAGTACTTC.

V and J are TRBV6-1 and TRBJ1-5, with 9 bases that match TRBD1. Trimming cost V 7 bases and J 6 bases; bases outside gene matches: 10. The CDR3 runs to 15 residues. Germline V gene data show CDR1 as MNHNS and CDR2 as SASEGT. CDR3 protein: CASTGPGQGSQPQHF. In DNA, the CDR3 is TGTGCCAGCACCGGACCGGGACAGGGTAGTCAGCCCCAGCATTTT.

The chain recombines TRBV4-1 with TRBJ2-7; 9 bases are a match to TRBD1. Germline CDR1 reads MGHRA; CDR2 reads YSYEKL. This CDR3 is built from 16 residues. The V segment lost 0 bases and the J segment 8 bases; nucleotides outside the gene matches: 11. In DNA form, the CDR3 reads TGCGCCAGCAGCCAAGAGGGGACAGGGCTAAATGGCAAGCAGTACTTC. Its protein product is CASSQEGTGLNGKQYF.

This clone is medium-sized. The chain recombines TRBV6-1 with TRBJ1-1, with D possibly being TRBD1 (6 bases). Germline V gene lookup returns CDR1 MNHNS and CDR2 SASEGT. V was cut by 0 bases and J by 7 bases, with 15 bases left in between. The CDR3 sequence is 15 residues long. CDR3 bases: TGTGCCAGCAGTGAAGCGGAGCAGGGGATGGATGAAGCTTTCTTT. It encodes CASSEAEQGMDEAFF.

The rearrangement joins TRBV2 to TRBJ2-5, with D maybe TRBD1 (5 bases). V was clipped by 4 bases and J by 3 bases, with 9 bases between them. The CDR3 is 13 residues long. Germline CDR1 SNHLY, CDR2 FYNNEI. The CDR3 DNA sequence: TGTGCCAGCAGTGGGAAAGGGGAAGAGACCCAGTACTTC. Its protein product is CASSGKGEETQYF.

CDR3 bases: TGTGCCAGCAGCTTAGGTCCGGTTGGCTACACCTTC. It is translated as CASSLGPVGYTF. V usage is TRBV7-2 and J usage is TRBJ1-2; D not certain. The length of the CDR3 is 12 residues. Deletions cut 1 base from V and 7 bases from J, with 7 bases between. Germline lookup yields CDR1 SGHTA and CDR2 FQGNSA.

CDR3 coding DNA: TGTGCCAGCAGCGTAATGGGACAGGGATCACCCCTCCACTTT. Its protein product is CASSVMGQGSPLHF. The V gene is TRBV9, the J gene TRBJ1-6, with 9 bases identical to TRBD1. V trimming: 1 base; J trimming: 10 bases; junction bases outside the gene matches: 3. CDR3 length equals 14 residues. Per the germline V gene, CDR1 is SGDLS and CDR2 is YYNGEE.

The chain has TRBV7-8 and TRBJ2-7; D may be TRBD2 (6 bases). Trimming took 5 bases from V and 2 from J, leaving 13 bases between them. The length of the CDR3 is 14 residues. The germline V gene has CDR1 SGHVS and CDR2 FQNEAQ. CDR3 region: CASSPGTSPYEQYF. For the CDR3, the DNA is TGTGCCAGCAGCCCCGGGACTTCTCCCTACGAGCAGTACTTC.

This chain connects TRBV30 to TRBJ2-5; TRBD1 agrees at 7 bases. The CDR3 totals 14 residues. V lost 7 bases to trimming and J lost 1 base; unmatched junction nucleotides: 9. Germline lookup yields CDR1 GTSNPN and CDR2 SVGIG (reference sequence). The CDR3 DNA reads as TGTGCCTCGAACTGGGACAGCCGCCAAGAGACCCAGTACTTC. It is translated as CASNWDSRQETQYF.

V usage is TRBV4-1 and J usage is TRBJ2-1, with 7 nucleotides matching TRBD2. The CDR3 totals 18 residues. With V trimmed by 0 bases and J by 12 bases, 20 bases remained unmatched. From germline, CDR1 is MGHRA and CDR2 YSYEKL. Here the CDR3 DNA reads TGCGCCAGCAGCCAAGATCGGGGAGGGGAAGTAGTCGTATCACGGCAGTTCTTC. Its protein product is CASSQDRGGEVVVSRQFF.

The chain combines TRBV5-1 with TRBJ2-2; 13 bases are shared with TRBD2. The CDR3 spans 21 residues. Trimming took 4 bases from V and 6 from J; bases not matched to a gene: 21. Germline V gene sequence: CDR1 SGHRS, CDR2 YFSETQ. CDR3 amino acids: CASSPGLAGEVQQGFSGELFF. Written as DNA, the CDR3 is TGCGCCAGCAGCCCCGGACTAGCGGGAGAAGTCCAGCAAGGGTTTTCCGGGGAGCTGTTTTTT. Together with reference TRBV5-1 and TRBJ2-2, the CDR3 gives the full variable domain: KAGVTQTPRYLIKTRGQQVTLSCSPISGHRSVSWYQQTPGQGLQFLFEYFSETQRNKGNFPGRFSGRQFSNSRSEMNVSTLELGDSALYLCASSPGLAGEVQQGFSGELFFGEGSRLTVL.

The genes are TRBV5-4 and TRBJ1-1; no clear D gene. Per germline, CDR1 SGHNT and CDR2 YYREEE (reference sequence). Trimming took 5 bases from V and 6 from J, leaving 11 bases between them. CDR3 length: 12 residues. The CDR3: CASRQWGAEAFF. The CDR3 nucleotides read TGTGCCAGCAGACAATGGGGAGCTGAAGCTTTCTTT. The whole variable domain, remainder taken from reference TRBV5-4 and TRBJ1-1, is ETGVTQSPTHLIKTRGQQVTLRCSSQSGHNTVSWYQQALGQGPQFIFQYYREEENGRGNFPPRFSGLQFPNYSSELNVNALELDDSALYLCASRQWGAEAFFGQGTRLTVV.

J is TRBJ2-5 and V is TRBV5-4, with 8 bases fitting TRBD2. V dropped 4 bases and J dropped 4; count of bases not matched to a gene: 12. This CDR3 has 16 residues. The germline V gene encodes CDR1 SGHNT and CDR2 YYREEE (reference sequence). Here the CDR3 reads CASSLATGTSRETQYF. DNA of the CDR3: TGTGCCAGCAGCCTTGCGACCGGGACTAGTCGAGAGACCCAGTACTTC.

This clone was recorded once. The chain uses TRBV2 and TRBJ2-5; D is unclear. Looked up from germline, CDR1 is SNHLY and CDR2 is FYNNEI. CDR3 length: 14 amino acids. With 5 bases removed from V and 2 bases from J, the gap between germline ends came to 12 bases. In nucleotides, the CDR3 is TGTGCCAGCAGTTTGTTAATTATTCAAGAGACCCAGTACTTC. Amino acids: CASSLLIIQETQYF.

CDR3 nucleotides: TGTGCCAGCAGCTTGGGGGGTAGCGGGATCCAAGAGACCCAGTACTTC. This encodes CASSLGGSGIQETQYF. The chain is built from TRBV5-4 and TRBJ2-5; TRBD2 agrees at 8 bases. The CDR3 totals 16 residues. In germline, CDR1 is SGHNT, CDR2 YYREEE (reference sequence). V shed 0 bases and J 1 base; nucleotides not matched to a gene: 5.

The chain uses TRBV30 and TRBJ1-2; D is ambiguous. CDR1 and CDR2 from the germline V gene are GTSNPN and SVGIG (reference sequence). Trimming stripped 0 bases from V and 7 bases from J, with 12 bases between. The CDR3 contains 13 residues. CDR3 nucleotides: TGTGCCTGGAGTGTAAGAGGGCCGAGTGGCTACACCTTC. It encodes CAWSVRGPSGYTF. The entire variable domain, with the rest obtained from reference TRBV30 and TRBJ1-2, is as follows: SQTIHQWPATLVQPVGSPLSLECTVEGTSNPNLYWYRQAAGRGLQLLFYSVGIGQISSEVPQNLSASRPQDRQFILSSKKLLLSDSGFYLCAWSVRGPSGYTFGSGTRLTVV.